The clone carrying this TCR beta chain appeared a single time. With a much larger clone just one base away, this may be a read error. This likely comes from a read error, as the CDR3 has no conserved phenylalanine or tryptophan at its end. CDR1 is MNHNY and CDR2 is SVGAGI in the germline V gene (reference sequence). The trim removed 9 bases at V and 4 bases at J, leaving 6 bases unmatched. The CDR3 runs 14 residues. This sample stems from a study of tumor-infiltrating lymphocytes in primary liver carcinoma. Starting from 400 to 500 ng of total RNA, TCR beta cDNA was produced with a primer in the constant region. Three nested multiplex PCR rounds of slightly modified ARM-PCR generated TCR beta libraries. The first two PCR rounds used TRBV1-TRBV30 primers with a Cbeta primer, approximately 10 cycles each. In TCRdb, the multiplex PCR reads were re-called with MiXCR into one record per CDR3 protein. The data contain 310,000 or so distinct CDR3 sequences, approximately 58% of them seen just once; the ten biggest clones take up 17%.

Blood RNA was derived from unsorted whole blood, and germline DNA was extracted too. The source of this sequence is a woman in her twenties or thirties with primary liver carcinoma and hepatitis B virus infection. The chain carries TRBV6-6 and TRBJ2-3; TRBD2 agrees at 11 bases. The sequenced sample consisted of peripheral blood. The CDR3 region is CASLTSGSADTQYY. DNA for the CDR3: TGTGCCAGTCTAACTAGCGGGAGCGCAGATACGCAGTATTAT.